This T cell receptor beta chain was recovered during a study of blood T cell repertoires in COVID-19. About the study: The study drew acute and convalescent COVID-19 samples from the United States, Italy and Spain.

This CDR3 contains 17 residues. V was pared by 3 bases and J by 2 bases, with 19 bases between. The germline V gene encodes CDR1 LGHNA and CDR2 YNFKEQ. Study processing details: Amplification from reference gene primers served as the basis for estimated nucleated cell counts. TCRdb's copy holds only in-frame clones and misses some; the assay was immunoSEQ multiplex PCR. Clone size and the V and J calls come from that table; the DNA yielded D and trimming. In the table there are some 150,000 clones, roughly 84% of which are singletons. V and J are TRBV4-2 and TRBJ1-1; no clear D. This TCR came from a human donor in a cohort sampled during active COVID-19. The specimen sequenced was peripheral blood. CDR3 loop: CASSHPRERHSNTEAFF. Written as DNA, the CDR3 is TGTGCCAGCAGCCACCCTAGGGAGCGGCACTCCAACACTGAAGCTTTCTTT.